This T cell receptor (beta chain) was found in a study of cytomegalovirus exposure and HLA in healthy donors. General study results and limits: Reported results showed that the classifier diagnosed cytomegalovirus status with high specificity and sensitivity. Cytomegalovirus association was listed for 150 to 200 TCR beta chains.

Participants comprised healthy donors of bone marrow. The CDR3 runs to 17 residues. The germline V and J ends were trimmed by 1 base and 2 bases, with 18 bases remaining between them. Germline V gene lookup returns CDR1 SGDLS and CDR2 YYNGEE. The PCR used 60 Vbeta and 13 Jbeta primers. The data were produced by immunoSEQ multiplex PCR, yet TCRdb's version contains in-frame clones alone and is incomplete. The sample includes roughly 180,000 clones, 80% of them seen just once. The sample holds a few counts of this clone. Antigen specificity is unknown. The V call is TRBV9, the J call TRBJ2-5, with a possible D match to TRBD1 (5 bases). The clonotype originates from a woman in her thirties in good health and CMV-seronegative. The sequenced material came from PBMCs. CDR3 bases: TGTGCCAGCAGCGTAAGTCCCCACTTGGGGCTACAAGAGACCCAGTACTTC. This translates into CASSVSPHLGLQETQYF.